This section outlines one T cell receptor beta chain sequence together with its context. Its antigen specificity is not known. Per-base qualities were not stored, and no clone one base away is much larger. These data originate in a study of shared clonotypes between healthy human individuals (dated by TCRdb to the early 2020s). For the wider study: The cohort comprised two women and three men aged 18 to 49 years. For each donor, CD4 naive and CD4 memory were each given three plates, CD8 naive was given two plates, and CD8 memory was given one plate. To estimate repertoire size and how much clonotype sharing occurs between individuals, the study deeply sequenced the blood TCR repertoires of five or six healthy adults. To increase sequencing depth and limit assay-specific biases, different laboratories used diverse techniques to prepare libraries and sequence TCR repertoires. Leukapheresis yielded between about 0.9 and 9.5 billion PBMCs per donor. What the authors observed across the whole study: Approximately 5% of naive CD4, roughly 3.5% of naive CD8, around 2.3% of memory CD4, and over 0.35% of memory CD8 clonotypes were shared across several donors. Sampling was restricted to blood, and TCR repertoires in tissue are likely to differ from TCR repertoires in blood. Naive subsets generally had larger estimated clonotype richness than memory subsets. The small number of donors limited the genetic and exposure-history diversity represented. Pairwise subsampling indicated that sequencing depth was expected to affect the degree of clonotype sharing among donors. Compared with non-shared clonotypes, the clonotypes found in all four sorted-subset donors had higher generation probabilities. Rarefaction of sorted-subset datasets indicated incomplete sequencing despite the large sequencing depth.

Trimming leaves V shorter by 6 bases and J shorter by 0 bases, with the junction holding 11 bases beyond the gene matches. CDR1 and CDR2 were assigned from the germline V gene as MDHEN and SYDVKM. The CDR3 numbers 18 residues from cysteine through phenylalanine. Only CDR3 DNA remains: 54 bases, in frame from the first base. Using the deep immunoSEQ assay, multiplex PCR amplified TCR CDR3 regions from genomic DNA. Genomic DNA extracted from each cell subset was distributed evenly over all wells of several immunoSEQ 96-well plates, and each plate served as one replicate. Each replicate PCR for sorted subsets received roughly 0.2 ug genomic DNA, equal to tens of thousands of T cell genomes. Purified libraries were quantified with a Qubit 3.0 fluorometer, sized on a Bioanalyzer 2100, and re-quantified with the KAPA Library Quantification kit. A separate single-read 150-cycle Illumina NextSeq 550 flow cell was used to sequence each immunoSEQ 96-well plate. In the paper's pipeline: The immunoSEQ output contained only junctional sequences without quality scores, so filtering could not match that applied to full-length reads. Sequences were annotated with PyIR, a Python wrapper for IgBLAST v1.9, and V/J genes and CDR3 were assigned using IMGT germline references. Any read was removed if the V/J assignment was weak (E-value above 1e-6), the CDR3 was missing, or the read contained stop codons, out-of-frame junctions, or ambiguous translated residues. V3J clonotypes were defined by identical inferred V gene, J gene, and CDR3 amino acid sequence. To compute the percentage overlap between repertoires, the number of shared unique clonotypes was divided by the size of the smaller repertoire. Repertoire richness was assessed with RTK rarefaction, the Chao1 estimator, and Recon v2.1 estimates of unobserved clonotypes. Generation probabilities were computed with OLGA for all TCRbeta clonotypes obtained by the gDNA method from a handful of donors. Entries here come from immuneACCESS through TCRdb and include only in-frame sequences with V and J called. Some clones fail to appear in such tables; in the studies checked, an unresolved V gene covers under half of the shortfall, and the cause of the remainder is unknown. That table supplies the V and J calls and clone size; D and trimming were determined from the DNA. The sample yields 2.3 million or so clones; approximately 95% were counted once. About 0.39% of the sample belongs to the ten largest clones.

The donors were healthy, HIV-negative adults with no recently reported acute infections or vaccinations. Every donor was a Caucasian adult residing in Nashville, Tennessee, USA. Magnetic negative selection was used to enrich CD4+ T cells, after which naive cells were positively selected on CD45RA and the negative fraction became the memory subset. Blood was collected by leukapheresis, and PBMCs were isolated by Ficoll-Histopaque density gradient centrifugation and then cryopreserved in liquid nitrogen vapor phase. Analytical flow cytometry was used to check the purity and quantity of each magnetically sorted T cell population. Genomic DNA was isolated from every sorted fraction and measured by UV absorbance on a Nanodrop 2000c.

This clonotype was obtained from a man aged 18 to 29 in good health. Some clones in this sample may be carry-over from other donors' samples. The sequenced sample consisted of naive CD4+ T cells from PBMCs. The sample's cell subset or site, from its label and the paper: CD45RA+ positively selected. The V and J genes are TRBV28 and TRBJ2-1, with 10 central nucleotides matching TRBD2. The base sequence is TGTGCCAGCAGCCTCGGGACTAGCGCAATCAGCTCCTACAATGAGCAGTTCTTC. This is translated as CASSLGTSAISSYNEQFF. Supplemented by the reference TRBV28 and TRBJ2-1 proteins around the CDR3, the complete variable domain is DVKVTQSSRYLVKRTGEKVFLECVQDMDHENMFWYRQDPGLGLRLIYFSYDVKMKEKGDIPEGYSVSREKKERFSLILESASTNQTSMYLCASSLGTSAISSYNEQFFGPGTRLTVL.